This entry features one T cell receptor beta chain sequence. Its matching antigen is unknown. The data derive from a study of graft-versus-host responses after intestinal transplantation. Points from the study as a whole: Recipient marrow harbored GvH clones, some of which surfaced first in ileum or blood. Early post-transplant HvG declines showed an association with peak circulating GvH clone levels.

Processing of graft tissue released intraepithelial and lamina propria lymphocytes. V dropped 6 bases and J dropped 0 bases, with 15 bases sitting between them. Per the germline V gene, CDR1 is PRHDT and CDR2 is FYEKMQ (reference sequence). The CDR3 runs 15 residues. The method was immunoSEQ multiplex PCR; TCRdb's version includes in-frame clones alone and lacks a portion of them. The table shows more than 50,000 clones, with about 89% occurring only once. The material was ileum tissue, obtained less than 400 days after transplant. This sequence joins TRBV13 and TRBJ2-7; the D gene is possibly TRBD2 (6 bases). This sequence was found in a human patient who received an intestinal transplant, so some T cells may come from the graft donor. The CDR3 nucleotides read TGTGCCAGCAGGCCAGACGGGACTGGCTCCTACGAGCAGTACTTC. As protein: CASRPDGTGSYEQYF.